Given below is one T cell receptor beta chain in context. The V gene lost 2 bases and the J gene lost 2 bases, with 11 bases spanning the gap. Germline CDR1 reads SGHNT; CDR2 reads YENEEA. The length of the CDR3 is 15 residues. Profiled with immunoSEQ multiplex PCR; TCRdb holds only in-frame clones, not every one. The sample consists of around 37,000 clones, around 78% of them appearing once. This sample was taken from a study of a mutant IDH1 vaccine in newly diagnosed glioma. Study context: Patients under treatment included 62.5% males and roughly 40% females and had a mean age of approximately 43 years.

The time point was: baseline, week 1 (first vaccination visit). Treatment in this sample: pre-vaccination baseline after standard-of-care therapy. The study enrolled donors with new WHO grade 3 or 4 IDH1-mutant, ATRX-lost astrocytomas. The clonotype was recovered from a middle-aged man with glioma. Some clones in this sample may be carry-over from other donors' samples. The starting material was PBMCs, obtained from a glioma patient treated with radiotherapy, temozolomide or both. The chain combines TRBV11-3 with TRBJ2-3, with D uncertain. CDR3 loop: CASSLSFSNTDTQYF. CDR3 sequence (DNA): TGTGCCAGCAGCTTATCATTCTCGAACACAGATACGCAGTATTTT.